A single sample gave rise to the 21 T cell receptor beta chains below, sequenced in a study of blood T cell repertoires in COVID-19. The method was immunoSEQ multiplex PCR; TCRdb's version includes in-frame clones alone and lacks a portion of them. This table holds about 140,000 clones, about 86% found once. The sequencing input was peripheral blood. The origin of the receptors is a woman aged 50 to 60 with active or convalescent COVID-19.

V usage is TRBV30 and J usage is TRBJ1-5; D gene ambiguous. The germline V gene has CDR1 GTSNPN and CDR2 SVGIG (reference sequence). Trimming removed 4 bases at V and 1 base at J, with 8 bases between. The CDR3 totals 13 residues. The CDR3 nucleotides are TGTGCCTGGACAAGCGGCAGCAATCAGCCCCAGCATTTT. Encoded protein: CAWTSGSNQPQHF.

The count of this clone is one. The chain combines TRBV7-2 with TRBJ2-7, with D tentatively TRBD1 (6 bases). Germline CDR1 is SGHTA and CDR2 is FQGNSA. Trimming pared 4 bases from V and 2 bases from J, leaving 12 bases between. This CDR3 comprises 14 residues. CDR3 in DNA: TGTGCCAGCAGCTCGAATCAGGGGACCTACGAGCAGTACTTC. Residues: CASSSNQGTYEQYF.

V is TRBV12-3 or TRBV12-4 and J is TRBJ2-1; a weak D match, TRBD2 (5 bases). The V and J ends lost 6 bases and 7 bases respectively, with 10 bases between them. CDR3 length equals 12 residues. The CDR3 nucleotides read TGTGCCAGCAGAGTACTAGGGAATGAGCAGTTCTTC. Translation gives CASRVLGNEQFF.

V is TRBV5-1 and J is TRBJ2-1, with TRBD2 identical over 9 bases. V trimming: 2 bases; J trimming: 6 bases; junction bases outside the gene matches: 12. The CDR3 runs to 17 residues. Germline V gene lookup returns CDR1 SGHRS and CDR2 YFSETQ. CDR3 sequence: CASSFQLSGRGSNEQFF. CDR3 DNA: TGCGCCAGCAGCTTTCAACTTAGCGGGAGAGGAAGCAATGAGCAGTTCTTC. Full variable domain (rest looked up from reference TRBV5-1 and TRBJ2-1): KAGVTQTPRYLIKTRGQQVTLSCSPISGHRSVSWYQQTPGQGLQFLFEYFSETQRNKGNFPGRFSGRQFSNSRSEMNVSTLELGDSALYLCASSFQLSGRGSNEQFFGPGTRLTVL.

The V call is TRBV2, the J call TRBJ1-1; D not resolved. Germline CDR1 reads SNHLY; CDR2 reads FYNNEI. Trimming took 2 bases from V and 2 from J, leaving 9 bases between them. This CDR3 comprises 14 residues. For the CDR3, the DNA is TGTGCCAGCAGTGAACGGCGGATAAACACTGAAGCTTTCTTT. Protein sequence: CASSERRINTEAFF.

This clone was seen only a few times. The chain joins TRBV27 to TRBJ1-2; D not certain. The CDR3 runs to 13 residues. V lost 7 bases, J lost 0 bases, and 9 bases lay in between. CDR1 and CDR2 (germline): MNHEY, SMNVEV (reference sequence). The CDR3 loop reads CASKRRANYGYTF. The CDR3, as DNA: TGTGCCAGCAAGCGACGGGCTAACTATGGCTACACCTTC.

This chain links TRBV9 with TRBJ2-1, with 8 positions matching TRBD1. With 3 bases clipped from V and 3 bases from J, the junction kept 2 bases outside the gene matches. This CDR3 has 14 amino acids. Germline V gene data show CDR1 as SGDLS and CDR2 as YYNGEE. The CDR3 coding sequence is TGTGCCAGCAGCGACACAGGGGGCTACAATGAGCAGTTCTTC. It is translated as CASSDTGGYNEQFF.

The J gene is TRBJ2-1, the V gene TRBV4-1, with 8 bases matching TRBD2. Germline V lookup: CDR1 MGHRA, CDR2 YSYEKL. The CDR3 has 15 amino acids. Trimming took 2 bases from V and 9 from J; bases not matched to a gene: 9. The CDR3 bases are TGCGCCAGCAGCCAACCTAACCGACTAGCGCCTGAGCAGTTCTTC. This translates into CASSQPNRLAPEQFF.

The chain couples TRBV21-1 to TRBJ1-1. TRBV21-1 is assigned pseudogene status. The CDR3 is 15 residues long. The CDR3 protein is CASSNIGGWHTEAFF. In DNA form, the CDR3 reads TGTGCCAGCAGCAATATCGGGGGATGGCACACTGAAGCTTTCTTT.

The V gene is TRBV12-3 or TRBV12-4, the J gene TRBJ2-5; possible D gene TRBD2, 5 bases. CDR3 length: 13 amino acids. The V end lost 3 bases, the J end lost 5 bases, and 10 bases lay between the germline ends. In DNA form, the CDR3 reads TGTGCCAGCAGTTTTAGACGGAGGGAGACCCAGTACTTC. Its translation is CASSFRRRETQYF.

This clone was counted a single time. This rearrangement joins TRBV5-1 to TRBJ2-7, with TRBD1 matching 10 bases. From germline, CDR1 is SGHRS and CDR2 YFSETQ. The CDR3 is 14 residues long. With 3 bases clipped from V and 5 bases from J, the junction kept 5 bases outside the gene matches. CDR3 sequence (DNA): TGCGCCAGCAGCTGGGACAGGGGAAGGAACGAGCAGTACTTC. Amino acid sequence: CASSWDRGRNEQYF. The full variable domain, its missing parts supplied by reference TRBV5-1 and TRBJ2-7, is KAGVTQTPRYLIKTRGQQVTLSCSPISGHRSVSWYQQTPGQGLQFLFEYFSETQRNKGNFPGRFSGRQFSNSRSEMNVSTLELGDSALYLCASSWDRGRNEQYFGPGTRLTVT.

This chain connects TRBV6-5 to TRBJ2-5; D might be TRBD2 (5 bases). The ends were cut back, 0 bases at V and 2 bases at J, with 13 bases in the middle. The CDR3 covers 16 residues. Per the germline V gene, CDR1 is MNHEY and CDR2 is SVGAGI. The CDR3 sequence: CASSYSRGRTQETQYF. In nucleotides, the CDR3 is TGTGCCAGCAGTTACTCCCGAGGGCGTACGCAAGAGACCCAGTACTTC.

The chain links TRBV30 to TRBJ2-7; 9 bases match TRBD2. The V gene's germline CDR1 is GTSNPN and CDR2 SVGIG (reference sequence). The CDR3 runs to 13 residues. V lost 0 bases and J lost 6; bases outside the gene matches: 3. The CDR3 DNA reads TGTGCCTGGAGTGTACAAGCGGGAGGCGAGCAGTACTTC. Amino acid sequence: CAWSVQAGGEQYF.

This chain uses TRBV2 with TRBJ2-3, with D hard to call. Germline lookup yields CDR1 SNHLY and CDR2 FYNNEI. The V end lost 6 bases, the J end lost 3 bases, and 13 bases lay between the germline ends. The CDR3 has 14 residues. The DNA for the CDR3 is TGTGCCAGCAGGTTGGGCAAGGCTACAGATACGCAGTATTTT. Amino acid sequence: CASRLGKATDTQYF.

In its sample, this clone was seen a few times. The V gene is TRBV2, the J gene TRBJ2-7; 7 bases line up with TRBD1. J gave up 0 bases and V 6 bases, and 11 bases lay outside the gene matches. This CDR3 comprises 16 residues. Germline V gene data show CDR1 as SNHLY and CDR2 as FYNNEI. In DNA form, the CDR3 reads TGTGCCAGCAGACCTACAGGACAGGCTTTCTCCTACGAGCAGTACTTC. Its protein product is CASRPTGQAFSYEQYF. Using reference TRBV2 and TRBJ2-7 for the parts outside the CDR3, the full variable domain is EPEVTQTPSHQVTQMGQEVILRCVPISNHLYFYWYRQILGQKVEFLVSFYNNEISEKSEIFDDQFSVERPDGSNFTLKIRSTKLEDSAMYFCASRPTGQAFSYEQYFGPGTRLTVT.

CDR3 coding DNA: TGTGCCAGCAGCTTTTCGGGGGTTAGGCGCAATCAGCCCCAGCATTTT. Translation gives CASSFSGVRRNQPQHF. The chain links TRBV5-6 to TRBJ1-5; D is perhaps TRBD1 (5 bases). This CDR3 is 16 amino acids long. V dropped 2 bases and J dropped 2 bases, with 14 bases sitting between them. Germline values: CDR1 SGHDT, CDR2 YYEEEE.

V and J are TRBV6-5 and TRBJ2-7; D may be TRBD2 (6 bases). This CDR3 has 13 residues. Trimming left V 2 bases short and J 5 bases short, with 10 bases between. CDR1 MNHEY and CDR2 SVGAGI come from the germline V gene. The CDR3 here is CASSYIGGNEQYF. The CDR3 bases are TGTGCCAGCAGTTACATCGGAGGGAACGAGCAGTACTTC.

V usage is TRBV6-2 or TRBV6-3 and J usage is TRBJ2-3; D call uncertain. This CDR3 has 15 residues. V was clipped by 4 bases and J by 10 bases, with 21 bases between them. Germline values: CDR1 MNHEY, CDR2 SVGEGT. CDR3 protein: CASSFFPSQTLPQYF. In DNA, the CDR3 is TGTGCCAGCAGTTTTTTTCCTAGTCAGACTCTGCCGCAGTATTTT.

V and J are TRBV30 and TRBJ2-7; 14 bases line up with TRBD2. From germline, CDR1 is GTSNPN and CDR2 SVGIG (reference sequence). Trimming at V came to 2 bases and at J to 2 bases, leaving 14 bases not matched to a gene. The CDR3 consists of 19 residues. The CDR3 DNA reads as TGTGCCTGGAGTCCCTCGGAGGGACTAGCGGGAGTGGTAGCCTACGAGCAGTACTTC. Translating gives CAWSPSEGLAGVVAYEQYF.

The CDR3 DNA follows: TGTGCCAGCAGCTTCGGCGGGAAAACAACTAATGAAAAACTGTTTTTT. This encodes CASSFGGKTTNEKLFF. V usage is TRBV7-2 and J usage is TRBJ1-4; D remains ambiguous. CDR3 length equals 16 residues. Germline V lookup: CDR1 SGHTA, CDR2 FQGNSA. V shed 3 bases and J shed 0 bases, with 11 bases lying between them.

The CDR3 loop reads CASSPRQGSYGYTF. Here the CDR3 DNA reads TGTGCCAGCAGCCCAAGACAGGGGAGCTATGGCTACACCTTC. The chain couples TRBV3-1 (or the pseudogene TRBV3-2) to TRBJ1-2, with TRBD1 matching over 8 bases. J lost 4 bases, V lost 4 bases, and 5 bases had no gene match. Germline CDR1 reads LGHDT; CDR2 reads YNNKEL (reference sequence). The CDR3 is 14 residues long.